This is a list of T cell receptor beta chains from one sample in a study of blood T cells in healthy people across ages. MiXCR, applied by TCRdb to the 5' RACE reads, yields one record per CDR3 protein. The data show approximately 680,000 distinct CDR3 sequences, with roughly 32% seen just once and 15% held by the top ten. Material for sequencing was blood. These receptors were taken from a woman older than 75 in good health. The CDR3 runs from the conserved cysteine through the conserved F or W. The D gene is left open where the match is weak. Part of the rows lack a size; the others show once, few, many or a class for expanded clones.

14	TRBD1	TRBV3-1	many	TRBJ1-2	TGTGCCAGCAGCCAAGATCGGGGACAGGGTGGCTACACCTTC	CASSQDRGQGGYTF
15	-	TRBV5-1	-	TRBJ1-4	TGCGCCAGCAGCTTGTACGGGACGGCAAATGAAAAACTGTTTTTT	CASSLYGTANEKLFF
18	-	TRBV21-1	-	TRBJ1-1	TGTGCCAGCAGCAAATCGATGGAACAGGGGCGCATGAACACTGAAGCTTTCTTT	CASSKSMEQGRMNTEAFF
12	-	TRBV30	-	TRBJ1-2	TGTGCCTGGAGTGGGGTACTCTGTGGCTACACCTTC	CAWSGVLCGYTF
14	-	TRBV30	-	TRBJ1-1	TGTGCCTGGACGTTCCCCACCACAGGCAGGGAAGCTTTCTTT	CAWTFPTTGREAFF
15	TRBD1	TRBV20-1	many	TRBJ1-5	TGCAGTGCTAGGGGTGGCACAGGGGCTAGTCAGCCCCAGCATTTT	CSARGGTGASQPQHF
15	TRBD1	TRBV6-1	many	TRBJ1-5	TGTGCCAGCAGTCGGACAGGGCTTAGCAATCAGCCCCAGCATTTT	CASSRTGLSNQPQHF
14	-	TRBV12-3/TRBV12-4	many	TRBJ2-7	TGTGCCAGCAGTTTCTCGGGCAGGGACTACGAGCAGTACTTC	CASSFSGRDYEQYF
14	TRBD1	TRBV20-1	few	TRBJ1-2	TGCAGTGCAAGTGGGCAGGGGGCACGGTATGGCTACACCTTC	CSASGQGARYGYTF
12	-	TRBV6-2/TRBV6-3	-	TRBJ2-7	TGTGCCAGCAGTTACCGGCAGGGCGAGCAGTACTTC	CASSYRQGEQYF
13	TRBD1	TRBV20-1	-	TRBJ2-7	TGCAGTGCTTCCGGGACAGAAAACGTCGAGCAGTACTTC	CSASGTENVEQYF
16	-	TRBV14	-	TRBJ2-4	TGTGCCAGCAGTGCCTGGGCGGGACAAGGGAAAAACATTCAGTACTTC	CASSAWAGQGKNIQYF
15	TRBD2	TRBV7-3	-	TRBJ2-3	TGTGCCAGCGTAGATGGTAGCGGGGTGAGAGATACGCAGTATTTT	CASVDGSGVRDTQYF
13	-	TRBV6-1	-	TRBJ1-1	TGTGCCAGCAGTGCGGACAGGAACACTGAAGCTTTCTTT	CASSADRNTEAFF
15	TRBD1	TRBV7-9	many	TRBJ1-6	TGTGCCAGCAGCGATGGACAGGGCAGAGGTTCACCCCTCCACTTT	CASSDGQGRGSPLHF
13	-	TRBV30	-	TRBJ2-3	TGTGCCTGGAAACGGCGTAGCACAGATACGCAGTATTTT	CAWKRRSTDTQYF
17	-	TRBV7-2	many	TRBJ2-7	TGTGCCAGCAGCTTAGGGTGGGGCAGCCACAACTCCTACGAGCAGTACTTC	CASSLGWGSHNSYEQYF
13	-	TRBV10-2	-	TRBJ2-3	TGCGCCAGCAGTGACGGGAGTGGGGATACGCAGTATTTT	CASSDGSGDTQYF
14	TRBD2	TRBV7-2	-	TRBJ2-7	TGTGCCAGCAGCTGGCGGGGGGCCTCCTACGAGCAGTACTTC	CASSWRGASYEQYF
14	TRBD2	TRBV19	few	TRBJ2-7	TGTGCCAGTAGTAGGGCTAGCGGAACCTACGAGCAGTACTTC	CASSRASGTYEQYF
14	-	TRBV7-9	-	TRBJ2-3	TGTGCCAGCAGCCAGGGACTTCGGGGGAATACGCAGTATTTT	CASSQGLRGNTQYF
15	-	TRBV29-1	-	TRBJ2-1	TGCAGCGTTGAAGATGCCGAACACCTTCAAGAGACCCAGTTCTTC	CSVEDAEHLQETQFF